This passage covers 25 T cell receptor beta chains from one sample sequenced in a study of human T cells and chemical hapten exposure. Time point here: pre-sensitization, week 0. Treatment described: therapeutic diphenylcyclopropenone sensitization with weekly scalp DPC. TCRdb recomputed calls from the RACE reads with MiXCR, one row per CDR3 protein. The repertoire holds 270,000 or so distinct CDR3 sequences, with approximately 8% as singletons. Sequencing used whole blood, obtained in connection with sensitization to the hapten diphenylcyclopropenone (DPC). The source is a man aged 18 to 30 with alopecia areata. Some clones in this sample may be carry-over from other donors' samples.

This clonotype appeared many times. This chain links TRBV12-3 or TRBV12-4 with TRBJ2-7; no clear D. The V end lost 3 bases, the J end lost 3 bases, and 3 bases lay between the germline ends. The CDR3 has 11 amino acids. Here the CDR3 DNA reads TGTGCCAGCAGTTTTCACTACGAGCAGTACTTC. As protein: CASSFHYEQYF.

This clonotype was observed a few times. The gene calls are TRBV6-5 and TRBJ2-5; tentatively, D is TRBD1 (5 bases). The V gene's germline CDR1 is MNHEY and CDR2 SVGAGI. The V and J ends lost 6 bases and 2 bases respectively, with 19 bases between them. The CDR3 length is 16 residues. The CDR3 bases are TGTGCCAGCAGCAGAGTCGGCACAGGCTTACAAGAGACCCAGTACTTC. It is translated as CASSRVGTGLQETQYF.

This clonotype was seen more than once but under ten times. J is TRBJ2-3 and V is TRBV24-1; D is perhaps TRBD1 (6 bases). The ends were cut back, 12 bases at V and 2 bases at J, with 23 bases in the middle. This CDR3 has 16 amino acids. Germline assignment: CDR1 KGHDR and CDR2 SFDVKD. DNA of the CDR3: TGTGCCGTTCCTTCGACAGGCACCTCGGACACAGATACGCAGTATTTT. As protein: CAVPSTGTSDTDTQYF.

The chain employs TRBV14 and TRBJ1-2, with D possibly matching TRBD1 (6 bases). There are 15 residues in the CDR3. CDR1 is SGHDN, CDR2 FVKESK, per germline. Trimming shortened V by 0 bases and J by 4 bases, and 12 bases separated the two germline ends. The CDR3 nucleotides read TGTGCCAGCAGCCAAGAGTCGGACAGCATCTATGGCTACACCTTC. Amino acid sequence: CASSQESDSIYGYTF.

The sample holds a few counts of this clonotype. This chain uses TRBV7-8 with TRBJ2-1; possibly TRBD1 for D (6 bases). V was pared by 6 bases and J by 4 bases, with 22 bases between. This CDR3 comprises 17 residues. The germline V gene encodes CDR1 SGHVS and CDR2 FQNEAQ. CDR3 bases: TGTGCCAGCAGTCGATTCCCTCAGACAGGCGCTTACAATGAGCAGTTCTTC. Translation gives CASSRFPQTGAYNEQFF.

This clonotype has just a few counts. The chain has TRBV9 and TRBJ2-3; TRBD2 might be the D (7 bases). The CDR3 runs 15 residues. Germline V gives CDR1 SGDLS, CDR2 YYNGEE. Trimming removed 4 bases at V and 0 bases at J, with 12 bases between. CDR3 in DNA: TGTGCCAGCAGCAAAGGGGGGGCTAGCACAGATACGCAGTATTTT. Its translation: CASSKGGASTDTQYF.

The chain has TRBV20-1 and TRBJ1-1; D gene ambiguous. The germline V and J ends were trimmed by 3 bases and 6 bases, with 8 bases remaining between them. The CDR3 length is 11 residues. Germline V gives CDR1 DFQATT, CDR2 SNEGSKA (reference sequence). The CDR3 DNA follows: TGCAGTGCTAGGGTTTACGCTGAAGCTTTCTTT. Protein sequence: CSARVYAEAFF.

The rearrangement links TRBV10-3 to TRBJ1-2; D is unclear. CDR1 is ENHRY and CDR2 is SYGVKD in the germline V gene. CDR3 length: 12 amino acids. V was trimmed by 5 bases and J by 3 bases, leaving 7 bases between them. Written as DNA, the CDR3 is TGTGCCATCAGTCAGTTGGACTATGGCTACACCTTC. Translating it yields CAISQLDYGYTF.

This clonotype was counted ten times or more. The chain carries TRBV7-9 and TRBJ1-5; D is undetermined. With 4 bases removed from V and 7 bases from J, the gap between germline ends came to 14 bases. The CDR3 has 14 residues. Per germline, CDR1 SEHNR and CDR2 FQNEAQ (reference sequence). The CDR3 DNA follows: TGTGCCAGCAGCTCTACTGCAACGGGGCAGCCCCAGCATTTT. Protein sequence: CASSSTATGQPQHF.

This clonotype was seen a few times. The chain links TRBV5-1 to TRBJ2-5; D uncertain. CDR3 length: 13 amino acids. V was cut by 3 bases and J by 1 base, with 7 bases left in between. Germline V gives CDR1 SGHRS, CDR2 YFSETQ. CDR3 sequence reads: CASSSPAQETQYF. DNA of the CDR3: TGCGCCAGCAGCTCCCCGGCCCAAGAGACCCAGTACTTC.

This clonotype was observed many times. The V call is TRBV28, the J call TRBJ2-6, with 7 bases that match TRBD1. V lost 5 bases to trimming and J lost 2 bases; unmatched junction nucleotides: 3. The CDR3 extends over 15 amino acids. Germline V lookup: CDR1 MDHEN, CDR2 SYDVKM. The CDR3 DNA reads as TGTGCCAGCAGTACTACAGGGGCTGGGGCCAACGTCCTGACTTTC. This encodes CASSTTGAGANVLTF.

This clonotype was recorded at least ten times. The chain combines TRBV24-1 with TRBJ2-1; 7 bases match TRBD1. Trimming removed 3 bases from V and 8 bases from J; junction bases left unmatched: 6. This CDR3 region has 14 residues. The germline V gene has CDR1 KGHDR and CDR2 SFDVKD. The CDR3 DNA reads TGTGCCACCAGTGATAGCTACAGGGGCGATGAGCAGTTCTTC. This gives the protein CATSDSYRGDEQFF.

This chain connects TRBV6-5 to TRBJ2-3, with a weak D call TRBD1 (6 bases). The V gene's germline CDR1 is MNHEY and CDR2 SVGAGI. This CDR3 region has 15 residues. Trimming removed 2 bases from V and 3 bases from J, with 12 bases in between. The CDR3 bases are TGTGCCAGCAGTTACAAGACAGGAAGAACAGATACGCAGTATTTT. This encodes CASSYKTGRTDTQYF.

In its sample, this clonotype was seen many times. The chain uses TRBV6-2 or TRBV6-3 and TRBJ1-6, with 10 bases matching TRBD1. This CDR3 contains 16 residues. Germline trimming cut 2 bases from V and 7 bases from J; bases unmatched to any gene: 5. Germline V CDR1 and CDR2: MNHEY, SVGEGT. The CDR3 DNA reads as TGTGCCAGCAGTTACCGGGACAGGGGAGACAATTCACCCCTCCACTTT. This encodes CASSYRDRGDNSPLHF.

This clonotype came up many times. This CDR3 is CASSFRLAPPYNEQFF. The CDR3 DNA is TGTGCCAGCAGTTTCCGTTTAGCTCCCCCATACAATGAGCAGTTCTTC. The chain combines TRBV6-5 with TRBJ2-1, with D unclear. Germline CDR1 MNHEY, CDR2 SVGAGI. V was pared by 4 bases and J by 4 bases, with 17 bases between. This CDR3 is 16 amino acids long.

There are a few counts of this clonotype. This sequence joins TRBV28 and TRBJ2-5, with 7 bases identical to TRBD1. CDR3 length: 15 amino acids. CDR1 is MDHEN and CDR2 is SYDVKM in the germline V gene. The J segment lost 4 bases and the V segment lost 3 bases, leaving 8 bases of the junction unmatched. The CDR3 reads CASSFETGLRETQYF. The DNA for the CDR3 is TGTGCCAGCAGTTTCGAGACAGGGTTAAGAGAGACCCAGTACTTC. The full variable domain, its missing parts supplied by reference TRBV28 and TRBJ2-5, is DVKVTQSSRYLVKRTGEKVFLECVQDMDHENMFWYRQDPGLGLRLIYFSYDVKMKEKGDIPEGYSVSREKKERFSLILESASTNQTSMYLCASSFETGLRETQYFGPGTRLLVL.

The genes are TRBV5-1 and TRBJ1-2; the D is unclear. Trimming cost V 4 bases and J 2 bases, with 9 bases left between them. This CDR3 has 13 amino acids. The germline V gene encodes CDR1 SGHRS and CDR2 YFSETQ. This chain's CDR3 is CASSIDGNYGYTF. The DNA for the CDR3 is TGCGCCAGCAGCATCGACGGGAACTATGGCTACACCTTC.

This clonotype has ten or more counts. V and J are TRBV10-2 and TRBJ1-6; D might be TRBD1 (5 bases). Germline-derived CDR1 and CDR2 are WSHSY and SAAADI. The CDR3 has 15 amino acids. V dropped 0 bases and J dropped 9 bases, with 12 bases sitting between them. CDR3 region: CASSESEVGASPLHF. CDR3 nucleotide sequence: TGCGCCAGCAGTGAGTCCGAGGTTGGGGCTTCACCCCTCCACTTT.

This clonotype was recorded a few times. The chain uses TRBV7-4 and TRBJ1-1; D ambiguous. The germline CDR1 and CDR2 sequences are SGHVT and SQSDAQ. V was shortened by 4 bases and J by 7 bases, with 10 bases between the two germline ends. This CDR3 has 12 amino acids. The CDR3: CASSSRRNEAFF. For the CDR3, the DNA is TGTGCCAGCAGCTCCCGGAGAAATGAAGCTTTCTTT.

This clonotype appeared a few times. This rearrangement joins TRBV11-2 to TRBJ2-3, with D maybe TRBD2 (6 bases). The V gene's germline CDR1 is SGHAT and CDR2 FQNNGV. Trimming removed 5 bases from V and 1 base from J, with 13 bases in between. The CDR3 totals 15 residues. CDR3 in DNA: TGTGCCAGCAGCCTGGAAGGGGAGGGCACAGATACGCAGTATTTT. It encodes CASSLEGEGTDTQYF.

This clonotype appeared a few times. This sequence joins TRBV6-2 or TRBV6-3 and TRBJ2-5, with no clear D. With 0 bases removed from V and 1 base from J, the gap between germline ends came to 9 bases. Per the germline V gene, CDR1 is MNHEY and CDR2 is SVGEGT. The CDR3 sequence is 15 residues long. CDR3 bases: TGTGCCAGCAGTTACTCGATAGGCAGCCAAGAGACCCAGTACTTC. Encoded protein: CASSYSIGSQETQYF.

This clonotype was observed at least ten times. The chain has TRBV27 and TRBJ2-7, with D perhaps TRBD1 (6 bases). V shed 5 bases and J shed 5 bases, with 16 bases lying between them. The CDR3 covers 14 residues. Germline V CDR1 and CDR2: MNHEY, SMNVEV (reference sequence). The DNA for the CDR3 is TGTGCCAGCAGTGGAATAAGGGGGACCAACGAGCAGTACTTC. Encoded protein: CASSGIRGTNEQYF.

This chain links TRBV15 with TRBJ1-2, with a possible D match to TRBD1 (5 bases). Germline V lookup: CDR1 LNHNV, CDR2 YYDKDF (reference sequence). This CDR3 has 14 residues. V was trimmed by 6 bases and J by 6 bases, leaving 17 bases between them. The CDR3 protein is CATSKTGTADGYTF. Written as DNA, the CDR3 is TGTGCCACCAGTAAGACCGGGACGGCCGATGGCTACACCTTC.

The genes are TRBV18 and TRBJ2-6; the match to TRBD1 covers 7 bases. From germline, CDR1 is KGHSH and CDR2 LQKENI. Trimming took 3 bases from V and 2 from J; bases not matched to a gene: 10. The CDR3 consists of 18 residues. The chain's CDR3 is CASSPTRTGSPGANVLTF. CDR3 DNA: TGTGCCAGCTCACCGACCCGGACAGGCTCCCCTGGGGCCAACGTCCTGACTTTC. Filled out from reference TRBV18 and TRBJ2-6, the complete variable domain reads NAGVMQNPRHLVRRRGQEARLRCSPMKGHSHVYWYRQLPEEGLKFMVYLQKENIIDESGMPKERFSAEFPKEGPSILRIQQVVRGDSAAYFCASSPTRTGSPGANVLTFGAGSRLTVL.

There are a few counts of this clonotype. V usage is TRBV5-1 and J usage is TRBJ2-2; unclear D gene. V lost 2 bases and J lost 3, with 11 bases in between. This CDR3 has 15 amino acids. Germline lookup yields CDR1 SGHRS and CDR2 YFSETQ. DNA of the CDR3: TGCGCCAGCAGCTTTGGTTCGGAGCACACCGGGGAGCTGTTTTTT. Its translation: CASSFGSEHTGELFF.